This T cell receptor beta chain emerged from a study of CD8 T cells in Susac syndrome. With random hexamers, reverse transcription was performed on about 0.5 to 1 ug of RNA. Amplification of TCR beta CDR3 used immunoSEQ multiplex PCR across 54 Vbeta and 13 Jbeta. A single record per CDR3 protein comes from TCRdb applying MiXCR to the immunoSEQ multiplex PCR reads. The table lists fewer than 350,000 distinct CDR3 sequences, approximately 90% of them singletons, with about 0.17% in the top ten. Sequencing of TCR beta was undertaken in CD8+ and CD4+ T cells derived from blood. This CDR3 spans 15 amino acids. The trim removed 5 bases at V and 3 bases at J, leaving 7 bases unmatched. Per the germline V gene, CDR1 is SEHNR and CDR2 is FQNEAQ (reference sequence).

The genes are TRBV7-9 and TRBJ2-7; TRBD2 matches at 10 bases. This clonotype was obtained from a human donor with multiple sclerosis. Sequencing used CD8+ T cells from PBMCs. In DNA form, the CDR3 reads TGTGCCAGCAGCACACTAGCGGGGATAAACTACGAGCAGTACTTC. It specifies CASSTLAGINYEQYF.